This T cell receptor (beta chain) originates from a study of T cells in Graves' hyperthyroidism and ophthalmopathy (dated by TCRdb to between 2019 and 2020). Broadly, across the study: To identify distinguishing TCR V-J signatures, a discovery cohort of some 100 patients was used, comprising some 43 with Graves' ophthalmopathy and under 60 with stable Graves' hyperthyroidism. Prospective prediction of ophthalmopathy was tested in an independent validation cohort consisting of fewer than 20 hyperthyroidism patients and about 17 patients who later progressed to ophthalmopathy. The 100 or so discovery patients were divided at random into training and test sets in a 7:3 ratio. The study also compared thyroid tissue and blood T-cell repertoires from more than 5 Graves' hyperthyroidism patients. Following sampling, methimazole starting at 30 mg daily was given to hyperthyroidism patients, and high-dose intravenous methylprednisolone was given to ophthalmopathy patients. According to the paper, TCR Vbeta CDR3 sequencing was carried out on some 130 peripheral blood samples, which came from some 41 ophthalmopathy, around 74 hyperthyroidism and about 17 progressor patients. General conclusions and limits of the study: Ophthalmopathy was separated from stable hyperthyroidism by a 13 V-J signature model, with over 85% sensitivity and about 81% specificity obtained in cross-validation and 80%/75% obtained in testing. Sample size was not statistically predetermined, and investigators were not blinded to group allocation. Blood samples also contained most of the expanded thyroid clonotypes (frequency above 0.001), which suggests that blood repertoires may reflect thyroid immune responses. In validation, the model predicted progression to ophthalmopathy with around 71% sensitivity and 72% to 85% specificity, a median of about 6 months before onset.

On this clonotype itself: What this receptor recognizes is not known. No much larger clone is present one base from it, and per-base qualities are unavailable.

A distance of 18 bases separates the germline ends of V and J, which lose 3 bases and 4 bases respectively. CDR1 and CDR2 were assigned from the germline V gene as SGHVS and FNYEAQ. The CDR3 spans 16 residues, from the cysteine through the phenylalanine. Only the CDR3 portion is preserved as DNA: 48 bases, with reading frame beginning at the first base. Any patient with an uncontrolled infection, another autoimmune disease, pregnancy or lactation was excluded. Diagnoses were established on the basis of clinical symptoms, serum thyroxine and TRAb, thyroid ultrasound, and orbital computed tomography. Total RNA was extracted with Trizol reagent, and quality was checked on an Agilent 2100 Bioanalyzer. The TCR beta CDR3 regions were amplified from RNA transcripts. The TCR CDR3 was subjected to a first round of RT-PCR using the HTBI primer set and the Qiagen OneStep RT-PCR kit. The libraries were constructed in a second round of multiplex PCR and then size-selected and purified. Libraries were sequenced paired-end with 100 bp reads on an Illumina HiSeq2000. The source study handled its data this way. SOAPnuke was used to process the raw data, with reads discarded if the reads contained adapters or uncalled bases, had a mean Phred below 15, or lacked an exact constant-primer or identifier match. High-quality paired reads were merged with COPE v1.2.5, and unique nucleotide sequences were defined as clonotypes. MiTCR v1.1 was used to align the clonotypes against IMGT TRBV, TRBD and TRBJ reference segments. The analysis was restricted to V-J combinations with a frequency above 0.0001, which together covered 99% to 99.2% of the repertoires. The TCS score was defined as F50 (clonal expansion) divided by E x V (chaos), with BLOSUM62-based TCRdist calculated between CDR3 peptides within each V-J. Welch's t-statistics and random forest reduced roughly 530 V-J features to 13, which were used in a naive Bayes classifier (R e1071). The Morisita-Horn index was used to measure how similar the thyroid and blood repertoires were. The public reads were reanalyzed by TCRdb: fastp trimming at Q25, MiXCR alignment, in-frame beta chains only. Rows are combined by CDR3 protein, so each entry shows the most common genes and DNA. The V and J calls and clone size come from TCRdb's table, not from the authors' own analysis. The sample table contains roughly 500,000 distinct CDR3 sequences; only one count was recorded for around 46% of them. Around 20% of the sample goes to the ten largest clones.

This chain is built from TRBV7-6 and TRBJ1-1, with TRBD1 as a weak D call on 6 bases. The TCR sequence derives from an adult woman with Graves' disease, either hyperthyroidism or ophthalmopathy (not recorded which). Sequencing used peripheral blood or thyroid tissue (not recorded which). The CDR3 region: CASSLGVWGGGTEAFF. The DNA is TGTGCCAGCAGCTTGGGGGTTTGGGGGGGCGGCACTGAAGCTTTCTTT. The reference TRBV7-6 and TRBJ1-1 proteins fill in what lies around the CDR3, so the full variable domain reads GAGVSQSPRYKVTKRGQDVALRCDPISGHVSLYWYRQALGQGPEFLTYFNYEAQQDKSGLPNDRFSAERPEGSISTLTIQRTEQRDSAMYRCASSLGVWGGGTEAFFGQGTRLTVV.